This T cell receptor (beta chain) was obtained from a study of CD8 T cells in Susac syndrome. Whole-study findings and limits: The study conceded that relatively few individuals underwent its TCR sequencing and HLA analysis.

As to this clonotype: The target antigen is unknown.

Sequencing of TCR beta was performed on blood CD8+ T cells and on blood CD4+ T cells. TEMRA cells were enriched by FACS, and CD4+ and CD8+ T cells were negatively isolated. When the RNA was reverse transcribed, random hexamers were used with an input of roughly 0.45 to 1 ug. Multiplex immunoSEQ PCR targeted 54 Vbeta and 13 Jbeta TCR beta segments. TCRdb itself ran the immunoSEQ multiplex PCR reads through MiXCR, one entry per CDR3 protein. Of approximately 200,000 distinct CDR3 sequences listed, roughly 94% are singletons. CDR3 size: 15 residues. Between the trimmed V and J ends, which lost 4 bases and 1 base, there was a span of 16 bases. CDR1 is DFQATT, CDR2 SNEGSKA, per germline (reference sequence).

The rearrangement links TRBV20-1 to TRBJ1-1; D remains ambiguous. The receptor was derived from a human donor with multiple sclerosis. Sequencing was performed on CD4+ T cells from PBMCs. CDR3 protein: CSAIKGREQNTEAFF. The CDR3 DNA reads TGCAGTGCTATTAAGGGTCGGGAACAGAACACTGAAGCTTTCTTT.